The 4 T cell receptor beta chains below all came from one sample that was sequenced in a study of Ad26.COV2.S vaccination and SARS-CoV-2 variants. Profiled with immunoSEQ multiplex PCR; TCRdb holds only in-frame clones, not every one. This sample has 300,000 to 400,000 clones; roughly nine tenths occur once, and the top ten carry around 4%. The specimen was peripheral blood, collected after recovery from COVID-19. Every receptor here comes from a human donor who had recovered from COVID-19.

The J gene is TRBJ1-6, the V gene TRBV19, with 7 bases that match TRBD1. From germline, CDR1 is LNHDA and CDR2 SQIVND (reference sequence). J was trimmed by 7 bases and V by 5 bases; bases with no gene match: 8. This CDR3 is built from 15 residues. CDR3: CASSLPGTVNSPLHF. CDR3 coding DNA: TGTGCCAGTAGTCTCCCCGGGACAGTGAATTCACCCCTCCACTTT.

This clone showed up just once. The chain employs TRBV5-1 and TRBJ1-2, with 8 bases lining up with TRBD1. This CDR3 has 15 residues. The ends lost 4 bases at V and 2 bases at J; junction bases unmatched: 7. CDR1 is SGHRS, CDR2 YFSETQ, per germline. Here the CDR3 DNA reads TGCGCCAGCAGCCTCGGACAGGGAGGGAACTATGGCTACACCTTC. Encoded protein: CASSLGQGGNYGYTF. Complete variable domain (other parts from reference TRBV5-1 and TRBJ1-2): KAGVTQTPRYLIKTRGQQVTLSCSPISGHRSVSWYQQTPGQGLQFLFEYFSETQRNKGNFPGRFSGRQFSNSRSEMNVSTLELGDSALYLCASSLGQGGNYGYTFGSGTRLTVV.

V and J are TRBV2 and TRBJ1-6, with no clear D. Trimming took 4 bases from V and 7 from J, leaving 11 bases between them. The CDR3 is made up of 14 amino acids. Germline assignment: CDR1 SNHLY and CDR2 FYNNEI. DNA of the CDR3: TGTGCCAGCAGTGTCGAAGGGAAAAATTCACCCCTCCACTTT. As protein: CASSVEGKNSPLHF.

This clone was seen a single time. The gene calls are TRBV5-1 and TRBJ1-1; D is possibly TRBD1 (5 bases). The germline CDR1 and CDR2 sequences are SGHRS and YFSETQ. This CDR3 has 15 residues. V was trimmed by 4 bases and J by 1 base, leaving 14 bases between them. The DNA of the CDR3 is TGCGCCAGCAGCCCTACGACAGCCCGGAACACTGAAGCTTTCTTT. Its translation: CASSPTTARNTEAFF.